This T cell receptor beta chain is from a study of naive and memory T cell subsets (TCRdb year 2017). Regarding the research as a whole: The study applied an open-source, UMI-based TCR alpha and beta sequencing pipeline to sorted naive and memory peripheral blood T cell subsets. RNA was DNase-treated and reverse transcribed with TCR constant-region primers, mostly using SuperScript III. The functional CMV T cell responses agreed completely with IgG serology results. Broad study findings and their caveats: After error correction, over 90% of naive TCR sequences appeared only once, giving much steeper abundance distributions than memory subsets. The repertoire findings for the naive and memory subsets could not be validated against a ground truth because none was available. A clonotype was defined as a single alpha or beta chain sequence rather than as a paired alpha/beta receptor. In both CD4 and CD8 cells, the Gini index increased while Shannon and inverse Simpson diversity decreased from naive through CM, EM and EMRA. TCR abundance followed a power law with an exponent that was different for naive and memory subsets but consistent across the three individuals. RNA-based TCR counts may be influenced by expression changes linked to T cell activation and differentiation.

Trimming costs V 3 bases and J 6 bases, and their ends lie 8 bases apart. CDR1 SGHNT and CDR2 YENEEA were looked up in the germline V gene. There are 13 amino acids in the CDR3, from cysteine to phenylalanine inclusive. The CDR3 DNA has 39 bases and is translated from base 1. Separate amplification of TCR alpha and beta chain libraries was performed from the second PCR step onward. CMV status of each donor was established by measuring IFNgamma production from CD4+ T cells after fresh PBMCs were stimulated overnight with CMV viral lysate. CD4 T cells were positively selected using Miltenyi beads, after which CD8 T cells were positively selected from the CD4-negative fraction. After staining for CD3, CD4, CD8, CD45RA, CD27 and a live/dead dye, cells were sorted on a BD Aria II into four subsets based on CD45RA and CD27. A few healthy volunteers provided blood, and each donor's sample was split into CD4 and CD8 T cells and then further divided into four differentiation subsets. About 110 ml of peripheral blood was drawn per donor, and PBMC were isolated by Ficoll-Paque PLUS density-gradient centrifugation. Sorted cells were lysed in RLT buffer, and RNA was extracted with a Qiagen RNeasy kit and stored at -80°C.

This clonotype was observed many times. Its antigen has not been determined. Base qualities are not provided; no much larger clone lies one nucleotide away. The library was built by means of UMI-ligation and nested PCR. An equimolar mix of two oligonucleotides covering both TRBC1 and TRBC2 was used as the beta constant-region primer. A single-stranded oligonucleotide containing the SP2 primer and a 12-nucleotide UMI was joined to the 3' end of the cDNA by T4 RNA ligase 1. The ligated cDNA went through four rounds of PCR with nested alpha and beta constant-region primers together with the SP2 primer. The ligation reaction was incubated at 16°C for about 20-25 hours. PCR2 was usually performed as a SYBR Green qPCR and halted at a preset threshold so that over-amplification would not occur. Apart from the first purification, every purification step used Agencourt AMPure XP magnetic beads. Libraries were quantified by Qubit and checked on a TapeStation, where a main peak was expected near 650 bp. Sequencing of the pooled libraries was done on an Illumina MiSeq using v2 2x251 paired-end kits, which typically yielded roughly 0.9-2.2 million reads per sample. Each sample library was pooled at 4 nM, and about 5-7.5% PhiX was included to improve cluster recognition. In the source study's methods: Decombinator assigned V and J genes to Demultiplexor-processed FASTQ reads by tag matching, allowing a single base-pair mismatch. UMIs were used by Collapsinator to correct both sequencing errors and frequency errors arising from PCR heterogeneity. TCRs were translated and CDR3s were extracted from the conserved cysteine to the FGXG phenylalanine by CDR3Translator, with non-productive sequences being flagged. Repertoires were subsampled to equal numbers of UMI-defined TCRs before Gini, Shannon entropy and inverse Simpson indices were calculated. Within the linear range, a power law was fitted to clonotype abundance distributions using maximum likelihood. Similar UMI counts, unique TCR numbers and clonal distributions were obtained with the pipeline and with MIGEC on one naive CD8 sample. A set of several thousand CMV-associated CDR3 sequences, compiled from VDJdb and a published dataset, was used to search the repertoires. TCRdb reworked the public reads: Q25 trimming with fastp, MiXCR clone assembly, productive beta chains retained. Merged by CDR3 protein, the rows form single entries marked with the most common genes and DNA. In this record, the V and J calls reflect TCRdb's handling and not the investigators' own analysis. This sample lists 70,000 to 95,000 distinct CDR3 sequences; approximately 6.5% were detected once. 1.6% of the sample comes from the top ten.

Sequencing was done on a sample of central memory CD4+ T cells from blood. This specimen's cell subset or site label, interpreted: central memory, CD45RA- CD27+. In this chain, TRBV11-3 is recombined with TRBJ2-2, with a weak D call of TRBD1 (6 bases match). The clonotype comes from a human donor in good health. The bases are TGTGCCAGCAGCTTTCAGGGGTCCGGGGAGCTGTTTTTT. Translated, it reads CASSFQGSGELFF.